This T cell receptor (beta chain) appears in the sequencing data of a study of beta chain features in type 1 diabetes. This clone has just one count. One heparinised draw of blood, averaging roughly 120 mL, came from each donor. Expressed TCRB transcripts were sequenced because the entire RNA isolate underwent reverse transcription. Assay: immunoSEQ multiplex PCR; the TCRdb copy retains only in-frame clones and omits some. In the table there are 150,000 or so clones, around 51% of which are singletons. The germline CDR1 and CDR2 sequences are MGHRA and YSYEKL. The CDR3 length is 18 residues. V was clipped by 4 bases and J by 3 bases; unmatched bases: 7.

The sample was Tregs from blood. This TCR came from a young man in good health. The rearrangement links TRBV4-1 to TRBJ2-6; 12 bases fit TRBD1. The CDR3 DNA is TGCGCCAGCAGCCTACCGGGACAGGGGGCAGTTGGGGCCAACGTCCTGACTTTC. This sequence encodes CASSLPGQGAVGANVLTF.